These 29 T cell receptor beta chains share one sample of origin, sequenced in a study of PD-L1 blockade in urothelial cancer (dated by TCRdb to 2016 to 2017). The time point tag for this specimen amounts to: peripheral blood 6 weeks after treatment start. Library preparation employed the immunoSEQ multiplex PCR assay. Sourced from immuneACCESS, this table was stored by TCRdb with only in-frame sequences that have V and J called. A share of the clones is absent; for the studies checked, an unresolved V gene accounts for under half, and the remainder has no known explanation. Present in this sample are about 36,000 clones, roughly 84% of which were seen just once. The leading ten clones occupy 8% to 11% of the sample. The starting material was PBMCs, obtained around atezolizumab (anti-PD-L1) treatment. The receptors were gathered from a man aged 35 to 55 with urothelial cancer.

The chain couples TRBV2 to TRBJ1-4; no reliable D call. Trimming left V 6 bases short and J 3 bases short, with 14 bases between. Looked up from germline, CDR1 is SNHLY and CDR2 is FYNNEI. The CDR3 totals 15 residues. The CDR3 nucleotides read TGTGCCAGCAGAGGAGGGTTGTCGGCTAATGAAAAACTGTTTTTT. Amino acid sequence: CASRGGLSANEKLFF. Full variable domain (rest looked up from reference TRBV2 and TRBJ1-4): EPEVTQTPSHQVTQMGQEVILRCVPISNHLYFYWYRQILGQKVEFLVSFYNNEISEKSEIFDDQFSVERPDGSNFTLKIRSTKLEDSAMYFCASRGGLSANEKLFFGSGTQLSVL.

V gene TRBV4-2 combines with J gene TRBJ2-4; TRBD2 agrees at 8 bases. The CDR3 is made up of 18 amino acids. The V gene's germline CDR1 is LGHNA and CDR2 YNFKEQ. The junction had 11 bases not matched to a gene; V was cut back by 1 base and J by 3 bases. The CDR3 protein is CASSQARGGSMDKNIQYF. In nucleotides, the CDR3 is TGTGCCAGCAGCCAAGCCCGGGGGGGGAGTATGGACAAAAACATTCAGTACTTC.

In this sample, this clone turned up once. This rearrangement joins TRBV5-6 to TRBJ2-5; weak D call: TRBD2 (5 bases). The germline V gene encodes CDR1 SGHDT and CDR2 YYEEEE. Trimming removed 1 base at V and 4 bases at J, with 8 bases between. This CDR3 is built from 13 residues. The CDR3 DNA reads as TGTGCCAGCAGCTTGCGAGGGCGAGAGACCCAGTACTTC. This translates into CASSLRGRETQYF.

The chain combines TRBV27 with TRBJ2-1, with 7 nucleotides matching TRBD1. This CDR3 contains 13 residues. The junction had 8 bases not matched to a gene; V was cut back by 7 bases and J by 8 bases. The germline V gene has CDR1 MNHEY and CDR2 SMNVEV (reference sequence). Written as DNA, the CDR3 is TGTGCCAGCAAAGAGACAGGGTTCTATGAGCAGTTCTTC. Its protein product is CASKETGFYEQFF.

V and J are TRBV29-1 and TRBJ2-1, with D perhaps TRBD2 (6 bases). This CDR3 has 16 amino acids. Germline lookup yields CDR1 SQVTM and CDR2 ANQGSEA. V gave up 7 bases and J gave up 5 bases, with 24 bases separating them. CDR3 DNA sequence: TGCAGCGCCCTCGTGGCGGGAAGAGGAGGGAACAATGAGCAGTTCTTC. Translation: CSALVAGRGGNNEQFF.

V is TRBV19 and J is TRBJ2-1; D not certain. CDR1 and CDR2 from the germline V gene are LNHDA and SQIVND (reference sequence). Trimming removed 4 bases from V and 0 bases from J, with 13 bases in between. This CDR3 is 16 amino acids long. The CDR3 DNA reads as TGTGCCAGTAGTAAACGCTCCTTGAGCTCCTACAATGAGCAGTTCTTC. This translates into CASSKRSLSSYNEQFF.

The gene calls are TRBV9 and TRBJ2-2, with no clear D. CDR3 length: 17 amino acids. Germline CDR1 is SGDLS and CDR2 is YYNGEE. The ends were cut back, 0 bases at V and 6 bases at J, with 18 bases in the middle. Here the CDR3 DNA reads TGTGCCAGCAGCGTAGGGGCCCTGGTAGGTGGGTCCGGGGAGCTGTTTTTT. Translation gives CASSVGALVGGSGELFF. Complete variable domain (other parts from reference TRBV9 and TRBJ2-2): DSGVTQTPKHLITATGQRVTLRCSPRSGDLSVYWYQQSLDQGLQFLIQYYNGEERAKGNILERFSAQQFPDLHSELNLSSLELGDSALYFCASSVGALVGGSGELFFGEGSRLTVL.

The chain recombines TRBV5-1 with TRBJ2-1; 7 nucleotides line up with TRBD1. Looked up from germline, CDR1 is SGHRS and CDR2 is YFSETQ. V lost 0 bases and J lost 4; bases outside the gene matches: 4. The CDR3 has 15 residues. This CDR3 is CASSLGDREYNEQFF. DNA of the CDR3: TGCGCCAGCAGCTTGGGGGACAGAGAATACAATGAGCAGTTCTTC. The variable domain in full, with the rest retrieved from reference TRBV5-1 and TRBJ2-1, is KAGVTQTPRYLIKTRGQQVTLSCSPISGHRSVSWYQQTPGQGLQFLFEYFSETQRNKGNFPGRFSGRQFSNSRSEMNVSTLELGDSALYLCASSLGDREYNEQFFGPGTRLTVL.

The chain has TRBV27 and TRBJ2-7, with D maybe TRBD2 (5 bases). V was trimmed by 4 bases and J by 1 base, leaving 17 bases between them. The CDR3 sequence is 16 residues long. From germline, CDR1 is MNHEY and CDR2 SMNVEV (reference sequence). The CDR3 DNA follows: TGTGCCAGCAGTTCCTTTTTTGAGGGTCCTTCCTACGAGCAGTACTTC. Translating it yields CASSSFFEGPSYEQYF.

This CDR3 reads CAWSPPGTGGEKLFF. The CDR3 nucleotides read TGTGCCTGGAGTCCACCCGGGACAGGGGGTGAAAAACTGTTTTTT. The chain recombines TRBV30 with TRBJ1-4, with 11 bases identical to TRBD1. This CDR3 region has 15 residues. CDR1 and CDR2 (germline): GTSNPN, SVGIG (reference sequence). V was pared by 2 bases and J by 7 bases, with 6 bases of the junction left unmatched.

J is TRBJ2-6 and V is TRBV5-6; unclear D gene. This CDR3 has 16 residues. Germline-derived CDR1 and CDR2 are SGHDT and YYEEEE. The ends were cut back, 4 bases at V and 0 bases at J, with 11 bases in the middle. The DNA of the CDR3 is TGTGCCAGCAGCCGCCTCAGTGGCTCTGGGGCCAACGTCCTGACTTTC. This codes for CASSRLSGSGANVLTF.

The V and J genes are TRBV9 and TRBJ1-2; D is unclear. This CDR3 comprises 13 residues. Between the trimmed V and J ends, which lost 1 base and 6 bases, there was a span of 10 bases. Germline values: CDR1 SGDLS, CDR2 YYNGEE. As DNA, the CDR3 is TGTGCCAGCAGCGTATCCCGGGTGGATGGCTACACCTTC. This codes for CASSVSRVDGYTF.

The V call is TRBV19, the J call TRBJ1-5, with a weak D call TRBD1 (6 bases). Germline values: CDR1 LNHDA, CDR2 SQIVND (reference sequence). V shed 4 bases and J shed 9 bases, with 10 bases lying between them. The length of the CDR3 is 12 residues. DNA for the CDR3: TGTGCCAGTAGTACTCTACAGGGGCCCCAGCATTTT. Translating gives CASSTLQGPQHF.

In this sample, this clone turned up a few times. The chain carries TRBV7-9 and TRBJ2-1; the match to TRBD1 covers 10 bases. Unmatched junction bases numbered 9, after V lost 5 bases and J lost 8 bases. Germline V lookup: CDR1 SEHNR, CDR2 FQNEAQ (reference sequence). This CDR3 region has 15 residues. The DNA of the CDR3 is TGTGCCAGCAGCGGTCGGGACAGGGGCGGCTATGAGCAGTTCTTC. Amino acids: CASSGRDRGGYEQFF.

The rearrangement uses TRBV14 and TRBJ1-4; D might be TRBD1 (6 bases). Germline assignment: CDR1 SGHDN and CDR2 FVKESK. The ends were cut back, 0 bases at V and 4 bases at J, with 12 bases in the middle. This CDR3 is built from 16 residues. CDR3 DNA sequence: TGTGCCAGCAGCCAAGAGTCCGGACAGCTTAATGAAAAACTGTTTTTT. This codes for CASSQESGQLNEKLFF.

This chain joins TRBV27 and TRBJ2-7; 7 bases agree with TRBD1. V lost 6 bases and J lost 3; bases outside the gene matches: 5. The CDR3 has 13 amino acids. Looked up from germline, CDR1 is MNHEY and CDR2 is SMNVEV (reference sequence). The CDR3 here is CASSRDSYYEQYF. The DNA for the CDR3 is TGTGCCAGCAGCAGGGACAGCTACTACGAGCAGTACTTC.

V and J are TRBV7-8 and TRBJ2-3; D ambiguous. The germline gives CDR1 SGHVS, CDR2 FQNEAQ. V was cut by 7 bases and J by 6 bases, with 17 bases left in between. The CDR3 covers 14 residues. The CDR3 DNA is TGTGCCAGCACCGACCGGAGAAGGCGGGATACGCAGTATTTT. Translation gives CASTDRRRRDTQYF.

The chain couples TRBV4-1 to TRBJ2-3; 12 bases align to TRBD2. This CDR3 is built from 18 residues. CDR1 MGHRA and CDR2 YSYEKL come from the germline V gene. The V segment lost 0 bases and the J segment 2 bases; nucleotides outside the gene matches: 6. The CDR3 DNA is TGCGCCAGCAGCCAAGAACGGAGACTAGCGGGAGACACAGATACGCAGTATTTT. Amino acids: CASSQERRLAGDTDTQYF.

The chain has TRBV9 and TRBJ1-4, with D possibly being TRBD1 (6 bases). V lost 2 bases and J lost 4, with 9 bases in between. Germline values: CDR1 SGDLS, CDR2 YYNGEE. The CDR3 covers 14 residues. This CDR3 is CASSVGQVNEKLFF. In DNA form, the CDR3 reads TGTGCCAGCAGCGTGGGACAAGTTAATGAAAAACTGTTTTTT.

The chain is built from TRBV28 and TRBJ2-7; D is possibly TRBD2 (6 bases). Germline values: CDR1 MDHEN, CDR2 SYDVKM. CDR3 length: 13 amino acids. Trimming shortened V by 7 bases and J by 4 bases, and 14 bases separated the two germline ends. The CDR3 loop reads CASMGGGWYEQYF. The CDR3 coding sequence is TGTGCCAGCATGGGGGGAGGTTGGTACGAGCAGTACTTC.

The gene calls are TRBV7-9 and TRBJ2-1, with TRBD1 as a possible D gene (5 bases). The V end lost 4 bases, the J end lost 3 bases, and 10 bases lay between the germline ends. This CDR3 has 14 amino acids. CDR1 is SEHNR and CDR2 is FQNEAQ in the germline V gene (reference sequence). The CDR3 DNA follows: TGTGCCAGCAGCTGGGGCAGTGACTACAATGAGCAGTTCTTC. Translation gives CASSWGSDYNEQFF.

V and J are TRBV19 and TRBJ1-1; a weak D match, TRBD1 (6 bases). The CDR3 is made up of 14 amino acids. Germline assignment: CDR1 LNHDA and CDR2 SQIVND (reference sequence). V was clipped by 5 bases and J by 4 bases, with 14 bases between them. This chain's CDR3 is CASSPRTGTTEAFF. In nucleotides, the CDR3 is TGTGCCAGTAGTCCTCGAACAGGGACCACTGAAGCTTTCTTT.

The J gene is TRBJ2-7, the V gene TRBV18; TRBD1 is a possible D gene (5 bases). Germline V gives CDR1 KGHSH, CDR2 LQKENI. Deletions cut 0 bases from V and 5 bases from J, with 14 bases between. The CDR3 consists of 15 residues. The CDR3 reads CASSPPTAGRDEQYF. CDR3 nucleotides: TGTGCCAGCTCACCACCGACAGCTGGTCGGGACGAGCAGTACTTC.

The V call is TRBV29-1, the J call TRBJ1-1; D remains unclear. Looked up from germline, CDR1 is SQVTM and CDR2 is ANQGSEA. There are 11 residues in the CDR3. V lost 5 bases to trimming and J lost 4 bases, with 8 bases between them. In nucleotides, the CDR3 is TGCAGCGTTCGAGGAGGCACTGAAGCTTTCTTT. Translation gives CSVRGGTEAFF.

The CDR3 nucleotides read TGTGCCAGCAGCACCCGGGTACCTACAGATACGCAGTATTTT. This translates into CASSTRVPTDTQYF. The chain couples TRBV5-8 to TRBJ2-3, with D uncertain. Trimming removed 4 bases at V and 3 bases at J, with 12 bases between. The CDR3 loop spans 14 amino acids. Germline lookup yields CDR1 SGHTS and CDR2 YDEGEE. The whole variable domain, remainder taken from reference TRBV5-8 and TRBJ2-3, is EAGVTQSPTHLIKTRGQQATLRCSPISGHTSVYWYQQALGLGLQFLLWYDEGEERNRGNFPPRFSGRQFPNYSSELNVNALELEDSALYLCASSTRVPTDTQYFGPGTRLTVL.

The rearrangement joins TRBV27 to TRBJ1-1; D might be TRBD1 (5 bases). Trimming removed 5 bases from V and 1 base from J, with 11 bases in between. This CDR3 is 14 amino acids long. The germline CDR1 and CDR2 sequences are MNHEY and SMNVEV (reference sequence). The CDR3: CASSAGGWNTEAFF. The DNA for the CDR3 is TGTGCCAGCAGTGCCGGGGGGTGGAACACTGAAGCTTTCTTT.

The gene calls are TRBV29-1 and TRBJ1-1, with a possible D match to TRBD1 (5 bases). The CDR3 covers 12 residues. Trimming took off 7 bases at V and 5 bases at J, with 14 bases between the two ends. Germline assignment: CDR1 SQVTM and CDR2 ANQGSEA. The CDR3 coding sequence is TGCAGCGCCTGGGGCGGGGGAACTGAAGCTTTCTTT. Amino acid sequence: CSAWGGGTEAFF. The complete variable domain, with remaining parts taken from reference TRBV29-1 and TRBJ1-1, reads SAVISQKPSRDICQRGTSLTIQCQVDSQVTMMFWYRQQPGQSLTLIATANQGSEATYESGFVIDKFPISRPNLTFSTLTVSNMSPEDSSIYLCSAWGGGTEAFFGQGTRLTVV.

The J gene is TRBJ2-4, the V gene TRBV4-2; TRBD2 might be the D (6 bases). This CDR3 spans 15 amino acids. V lost 4 bases, J lost 5 bases, and 15 bases lay in between. The germline V gene encodes CDR1 LGHNA and CDR2 YNFKEQ. CDR3 sequence: CASSPVGGVENIQYF. CDR3 nucleotides: TGTGCCAGCAGCCCCGTGGGGGGAGTTGAAAACATTCAGTACTTC.

The rearrangement links TRBV7-2 to TRBJ1-5; D is uncertain. The CDR3 runs to 15 residues. CDR1 SGHTA and CDR2 FQGNSA come from the germline V gene. The V gene lost 5 bases and the J gene lost 1 base, with 12 bases spanning the gap. The CDR3 bases are TGTGCCAGCAGCCCGCCTACTTCGAGCAATCAGCCCCAGCATTTT. Its translation: CASSPPTSSNQPQHF.